These 20 T cell receptor delta chains were sequenced from one sample in a study of gamma-delta T cells after stem cell transplantation (dated by TCRdb to 2016 to 2017). Receptor amplification or capture employed RT-PCR. Sequenced using an Illumina MiSeq. For TCRdb, the public reads were processed anew by CATT, and duplicate DNA sequences were folded into one row. This sample holds more than 1,200 delta-chain clones; 2.4% were observed only once. The top ten clones comprise approximately 51% of the sample. Sequencing used gamma-delta T cells. The receptors derive from a human donor. It is not recorded whose cells these are; they may come from a transplant donor.

This clone has a handful of counts. TCRdb attributes to this sequence the protein of a much larger clone, which differs from the DNA translation at residue 3; a read error is likely, and the protein displayed is translated from the DNA. J is TRDJ1 and V is TRDV2; 8 bases line up with TRDD3. The germline gives CDR1 GEAIGNYY, CDR2 EKD. This CDR3 is 17 amino acids long. The CDR3 coding sequence is TGTGCCTTTGACAGGGTGGGGGATCAGAAGTACACCGATAAACTCATCTTT. Its protein is CAFDRVGDQKYTDKLIF.

The chain has TRDV2 and TRDJ1; TRDD3 matches 8 bases. V gave up 1 base and J gave up 0 bases; unmatched junction bases: 12. CDR3 length equals 18 residues. Per germline, CDR1 GEAIGNYY and CDR2 EKD. This chain's CDR3 is CACDTVTGGRQYTDKLIF. Here the CDR3 DNA reads TGTGCCTGTGACACGGTGACTGGGGGCCGACAGTACACCGATAAACTCATCTTT.

Relative to its sample, this clone is medium-sized. The chain uses TRDV2 and TRDJ1; D possibly corresponds to TRDD3 (6 bases). In germline, CDR1 is GEAIGNYY, CDR2 EKD. The CDR3 loop spans 18 amino acids. V gave up 0 bases and J gave up 4 bases, with 23 bases separating them. The CDR3 nucleotides are TGTGCCTGTGACACCCTCAGGGGTACTGGGCCCCCAGACGATAAACTCATCTTT. It is translated as CACDTLRGTGPPDDKLIF.

In its sample, this clone was seen a few times. A far larger clone is off by one base, so a read error is likely. This sample includes further DNA sequences coding for the same CDR3. The chain links TRDV2 to TRDJ1; TRDD3 matches 8 bases. This CDR3 contains 17 residues. The germline CDR1 and CDR2 sequences are GEAIGNYY and EKD. The CDR3 DNA follows: TGTGCCTGTGACACCGTCCGGGGGATATCGTACACCGATAAACTTATCTTT. Protein sequence: CACDTVRGISYTDKLIF.

This clone was seen more than once but under ten times. TCRdb shows a much larger clone's protein in place of this DNA's translation, and the two differ at residue 12, likely through a read error; the protein shown is translated from the DNA. This sequence joins TRDV2 and TRDJ1; 12 bases fit TRDD3. CDR3 size: 19 residues. CDR1 and CDR2 from the germline V gene are GEAIGNYY and EKD. V was clipped by 0 bases and J by 0 bases; unmatched bases: 10. CDR3 coding DNA: TGTGCCTGTGACACCGTGGCTGGGGGATACGGCGCATACACCGATAAACTCATCTTT. This gives the protein CACDTVAGGYGAYTDKLIF.

Worth noting for this clone: The amino acid sequence in TCRdb belongs to a much larger clone and departs from this DNA's translation at residue 8, likely a sequencing read error; the sequence shown is translated from the DNA. The chain has TRDV2 and TRDJ1; 7 bases are a match to TRDD3. The CDR3 is made up of 14 amino acids. The V segment lost 1 base and the J segment 5 bases; nucleotides outside the gene matches: 6. Germline-derived CDR1 and CDR2 are GEAIGNYY and EKD. CDR3 sequence reads: CACDTLGGDDKLIF. In DNA, the CDR3 is TGTGCCTGTGACACTCTGGGGGGTGATGATAAACTCATCTTT.

This clone was recorded a few times. Just one base apart from a much larger clone, this may be a read error. The rearrangement uses TRDV2 and TRDJ3; possibly TRDD3 for D (6 bases). The CDR3 totals 23 residues. Per the germline V gene, CDR1 is GEAIGNYY and CDR2 is EKD. V gave up 1 base and J gave up 0 bases, with 27 bases separating them. The CDR3 DNA is TGTGCCTGTGACACGGTTAAAGGTGGGGGTACGACTCGGAGCTCCTGGGACACCCGACAGATGTTTTTC. It codes for CACDTVKGGGTTRSSWDTRQMFF.

As concerns this clone: This DNA's translation and the protein TCRdb lists, from a much larger clone, do not match at residue 3, likely due to a read error; the protein shown is translated from the DNA. The chain links TRDV2 to TRDJ1; 11 bases match TRDD3. This CDR3 region has 18 residues. Germline-derived CDR1 and CDR2 are GEAIGNYY and EKD. CDR3 DNA sequence: TGTGCCCGTGATCTGTTGGGGGATACGCGAGGGCACACCGATAAACTCATCTTT. Protein: CARDLLGDTRGHTDKLIF.

This clone was detected only a few times. The TCRdb record carries a much larger clone's protein, which differs from this DNA's translation at residue 5; a read error is the likely cause, and the protein listed here is the DNA translation. The gene calls are TRDV2 and TRDJ1, with D perhaps TRDD3 (5 bases). Germline V gives CDR1 GEAIGNYY, CDR2 EKD. V shed 2 bases and J shed 2 bases, with 17 bases lying between them. This CDR3 has 16 residues. The CDR3 DNA reads as TGTGCCTGTGACAATTTGGACGGGGGTCCGACCGATAAACTCATCTTT. It translates to CACDNLDGGPTDKLIF.

This clone was recorded a few times. TCRdb's protein for this DNA is that of a much larger clone and differs from the translation at residue 4, likely a read error; the protein shown is the DNA translation. J is TRDJ1 and V is TRDV2; weak D call: TRDD3 (6 bases). Germline CDR1 is GEAIGNYY and CDR2 is EKD. V was cut by 5 bases and J by 0 bases, with 21 bases left in between. The length of the CDR3 is 17 residues. CDR3 amino acids: CACGTMGVPLYTDKLIF. In DNA, the CDR3 is TGTGCCTGTGGCACGATGGGGGTTCCGCTGTACACCGATAAACTCATCTTT.

By share, this clone counts as medium-sized (0.01 to 0.1%). With only one base between it and a far larger clone, this is likely a read error. The sample carries other DNA sequences with the same CDR3. CDR3 region: CACDTLGVDDKLIF. The DNA of the CDR3 is TGTGCCTGTGACACTCTGGGGGTCGATGATAAACTCATCTTT. This chain uses TRDV2 with TRDJ1; 7 bases agree with TRDD3. The CDR3 totals 14 residues. J was trimmed by 5 bases and V by 1 base; bases with no gene match: 6. The germline V gene has CDR1 GEAIGNYY and CDR2 EKD.

In the case of this clone: A far larger clone is a single base away, which makes a read error likely. The sample carries other DNA sequences with the same CDR3. The chain uses TRDV2 and TRDJ3; 7 bases align to TRDD3. CDR3 size: 18 residues. The germline V gene encodes CDR1 GEAIGNYY and CDR2 EKD. DNA for the CDR3: TGTGCCTGTGACACCGCTGGGGGTGCAGCTTGGGACACCCGGCAGATGTTTTTC. This sequence encodes CACDTAGGAAWDTRQMFF.

As concerns this clone: This is likely an artifact of a read error, given a far larger clone one base away. Other nucleotide sequences from this sample produce the same CDR3. J is TRDJ1 and V is TRDV2; TRDD3 might be the D (6 bases). With 0 bases removed from V and 0 bases from J, the gap between germline ends came to 19 bases. The CDR3 extends over 18 amino acids. Germline assignment: CDR1 GEAIGNYY and CDR2 EKD. Here the CDR3 reads CACDTVRGGYANTDKLIF. Written as DNA, the CDR3 is TGTGCCTGTGACACCGTCCGTGGGGGGTACGCGAACACCGATAAACTCATCTTT.

The table lists this clone with a few counts. TCRdb's protein, taken from a much larger clone, differs from this DNA's translation at residue 3, likely owing to a read error; the protein displayed comes from the DNA. The chain is built from TRDV2 and TRDJ3, with 9 nucleotides matching TRDD3. Germline loops: CDR1 GEAIGNYY, CDR2 EKD. The CDR3 is 16 amino acids. CDR3 in DNA: TGTGCCCGTGACACCGTTACTGGGGATACGAACCGACAGATGTTTTTC. Translating it yields CARDTVTGDTNRQMFF.

The chain joins TRDV2 to TRDJ1; perhaps TRDD3 as D (6 bases). Trimming pared 0 bases from V and 0 bases from J, leaving 19 bases between. CDR1 is GEAIGNYY, CDR2 EKD, per germline. This CDR3 has 18 amino acids. As DNA, the CDR3 is TGTGCCTGTGACACCGTAGGTCCCACTGGGTCAAACACCGATAAACTCATCTTT. Translation gives CACDTVGPTGSNTDKLIF.

This chain connects TRDV2 to TRDJ3; 13 nucleotides line up with TRDD3. Germline V gene data show CDR1 as GEAIGNYY and CDR2 as EKD. This CDR3 comprises 16 residues. Unmatched junction bases numbered 7, after V lost 3 bases and J lost 12 bases. CDR3 region: CACDALLGDTNRQMFF. CDR3 in DNA: TGTGCCTGTGACGCCCTACTGGGGGATACGAACCGACAGATGTTTTTC.

In its sample, this clone was seen a few times. Translating this DNA gives a protein that differs at residue 12 from the TCRdb one, which belongs to a much larger clone; a read error is likely, and the protein shown is this translation. The genes are TRDV2 and TRDJ1, with TRDD3 matching 10 bases. V lost 3 bases to trimming and J lost 3 bases; unmatched junction nucleotides: 21. The length of the CDR3 is 20 residues. The germline V gene has CDR1 GEAIGNYY and CDR2 EKD. The CDR3 reads CACDSMLTGGSLQEADKLIF. In DNA form, the CDR3 reads TGTGCCTGTGACTCGATGCTTACTGGGGGATCACTCCAGGAGGCCGATAAACTCATCTTT.

As for this clone: TCRdb pairs this DNA with a much larger clone's protein that differs at residue 6, likely a read error; the protein shown was translated from the DNA. The chain combines TRDV2 with TRDJ1; D ambiguous. CDR1 and CDR2 (germline): GEAIGNYY, EKD. The CDR3 loop spans 18 amino acids. V lost 3 bases, J lost 1 base, and 23 bases lay in between. CDR3 loop: CACDPAAGSSSTTDKLIF. In nucleotides, the CDR3 is TGTGCCTGTGACCCGGCTGCGGGGTCATCATCTACCACCGATAAACTCATCTTT.

Points on this clone: This is likely an artifact of a read error, given a far larger clone one base away. Additional DNA sequences in this sample encode the identical CDR3. CDR3 protein: CACDSMLTGGSPQEADKLIF. For the CDR3, the DNA is TGTGCCTGTGACTCGATGCTTACTGGGGGATCACCCCAGGAGGCTGATAAACTCATCTTT. The V gene is TRDV2, the J gene TRDJ1, with 10 bases lining up with TRDD3. The CDR3 sequence is 20 residues long. The J segment lost 5 bases and the V segment lost 3 bases, leaving 23 bases of the junction unmatched. The germline V gene has CDR1 GEAIGNYY and CDR2 EKD.

A remark on this clone: A far larger clone is one nucleotide away, so this likely arose from a read error. The V call is TRDV2, the J call TRDJ1, with 9 bases fitting TRDD3. The CDR3 contains 25 residues. The V gene end was trimmed by 0 bases and the J gene end by 0 bases; junction bases not matched to a gene: 31. The germline V gene has CDR1 GEAIGNYY and CDR2 EKD. The CDR3 protein is CACDTLVSGGSSPSQGANYTDKLIF. CDR3 bases: TGTGCCTGTGACACCCTGGTATCTGGGGGATCATCTCCCAGTCAGGGGGCTAATTACACCGATAAACTCATCTTT.